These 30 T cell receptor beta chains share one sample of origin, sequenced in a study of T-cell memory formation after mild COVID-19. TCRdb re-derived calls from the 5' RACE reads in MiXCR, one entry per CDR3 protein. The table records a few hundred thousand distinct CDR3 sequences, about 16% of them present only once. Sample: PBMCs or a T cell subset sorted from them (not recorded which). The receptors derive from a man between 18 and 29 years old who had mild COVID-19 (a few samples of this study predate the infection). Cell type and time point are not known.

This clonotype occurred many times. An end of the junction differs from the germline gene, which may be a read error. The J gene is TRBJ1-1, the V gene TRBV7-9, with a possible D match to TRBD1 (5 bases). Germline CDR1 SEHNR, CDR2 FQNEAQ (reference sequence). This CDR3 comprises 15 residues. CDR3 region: CASSLAGTANTEAFF. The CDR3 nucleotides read TGCGCCAGCAGCTTGGCCGGGACCGCGAACACTGAAGCTTTCTTT.

CDR3 nucleotides: TGCAGTGGGGAATCGACAAAGGCCCAAGAGACCCAGTACTTC. Translated: CSGESTKAQETQYF. The chain employs TRBV20-1 and TRBJ2-5; D not resolved. V was trimmed by 7 bases and J by 1 base, leaving 16 bases between them. Germline V lookup: CDR1 DFQATT, CDR2 SNEGSKA (reference sequence). This CDR3 region has 14 residues.

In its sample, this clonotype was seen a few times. The CDR3 loop is CSVEGTSASTDTQYF. The CDR3 nucleotides read TGCAGCGTTGAGGGTACTAGCGCTAGCACAGATACGCAGTATTTT. The chain links TRBV29-1 to TRBJ2-3; 7 bases match TRBD2. Germline CDR1 is SQVTM and CDR2 is ANQGSEA. Germline trimming cut 3 bases from V and 0 bases from J; bases unmatched to any gene: 6. The CDR3 extends over 15 amino acids.

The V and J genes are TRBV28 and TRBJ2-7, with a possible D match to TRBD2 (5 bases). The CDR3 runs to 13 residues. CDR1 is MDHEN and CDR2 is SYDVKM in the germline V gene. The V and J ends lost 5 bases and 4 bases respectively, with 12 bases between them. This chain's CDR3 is CASSGGEGYEQYV. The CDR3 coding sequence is TGTGCCAGCAGTGGAGGAGAAGGTTACGAGCAGTACGTC.

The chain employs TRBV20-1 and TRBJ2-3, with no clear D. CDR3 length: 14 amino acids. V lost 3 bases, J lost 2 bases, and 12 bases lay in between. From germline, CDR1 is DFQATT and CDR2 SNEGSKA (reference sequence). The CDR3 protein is CSARHLTLTDTQYF. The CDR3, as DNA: TGCAGTGCTAGGCACCTAACTCTCACAGATACGCAGTATTTT.

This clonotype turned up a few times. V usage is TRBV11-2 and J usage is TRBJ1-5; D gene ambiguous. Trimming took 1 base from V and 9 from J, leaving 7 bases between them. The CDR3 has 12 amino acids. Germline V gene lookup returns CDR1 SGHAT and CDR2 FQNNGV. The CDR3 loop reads CASSLVRGPQHF. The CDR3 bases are TGTGCCAGCAGCTTAGTGAGAGGGCCCCAGCATTTT.

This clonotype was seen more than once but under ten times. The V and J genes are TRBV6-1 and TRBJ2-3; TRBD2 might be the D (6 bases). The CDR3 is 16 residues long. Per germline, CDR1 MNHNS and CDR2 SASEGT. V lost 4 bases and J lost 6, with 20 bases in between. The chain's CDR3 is CASSVGGANLADTQYF. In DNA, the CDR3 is TGTGCCAGCAGTGTGGGCGGGGCCAACTTAGCTGATACGCAGTATTTT.

CDR3 region: CASSLVEETQYF. The CDR3 DNA sequence: TGTGCCAGCAGCTTAGTGGAAGAGACCCAGTACTTC. This chain links TRBV7-2 with TRBJ2-5; no definite D call. The CDR3 loop spans 12 amino acids. Germline V CDR1 and CDR2: SGHTA, FQGNSA. The V end was cut by 1 base, the J end by 3 bases, with 3 bases between. Using reference TRBV7-2 and TRBJ2-5 for the parts outside the CDR3, the full variable domain is GAGVSQSPSNKVTEKGKDVELRCDPISGHTALYWYRQSLGQGLEFLIYFQGNSAPDKSGLPSDRFSAERTGGSVSTLTIQRTQQEDSAVYLCASSLVEETQYFGPGTRLLVL.

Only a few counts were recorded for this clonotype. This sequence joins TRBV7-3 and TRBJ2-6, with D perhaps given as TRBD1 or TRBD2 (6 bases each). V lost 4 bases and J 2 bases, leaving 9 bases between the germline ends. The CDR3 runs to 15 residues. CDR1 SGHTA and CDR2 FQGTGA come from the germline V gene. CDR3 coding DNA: TGTGCCAGCAGCTCAAGGGGGGCTGGGGCCAACGTCCTGACTTTC. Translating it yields CASSSRGAGANVLTF.

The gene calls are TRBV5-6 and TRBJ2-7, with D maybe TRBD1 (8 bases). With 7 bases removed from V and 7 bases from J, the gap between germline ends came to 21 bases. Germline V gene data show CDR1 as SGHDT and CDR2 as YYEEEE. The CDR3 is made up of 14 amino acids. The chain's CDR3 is CASGGGRGLGEQYF. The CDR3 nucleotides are TGTGCCAGCGGCGGGGGCAGGGGGCTAGGGGAGCAGTACTTC.

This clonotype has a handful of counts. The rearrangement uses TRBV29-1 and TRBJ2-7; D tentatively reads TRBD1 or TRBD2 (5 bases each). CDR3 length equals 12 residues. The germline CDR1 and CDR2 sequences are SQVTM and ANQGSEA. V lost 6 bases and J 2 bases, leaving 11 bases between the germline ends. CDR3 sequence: CSVEGPAYEQYF. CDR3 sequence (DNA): TGCAGCGTCGAGGGACCAGCCTACGAGCAGTACTTC.

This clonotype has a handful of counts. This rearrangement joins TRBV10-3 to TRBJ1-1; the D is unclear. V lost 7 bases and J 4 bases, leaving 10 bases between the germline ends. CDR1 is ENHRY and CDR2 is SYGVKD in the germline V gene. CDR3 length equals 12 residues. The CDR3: CAIIGEGTEAFF. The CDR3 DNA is TGTGCCATCATCGGGGAGGGCACTGAAGCTTTCTTT.

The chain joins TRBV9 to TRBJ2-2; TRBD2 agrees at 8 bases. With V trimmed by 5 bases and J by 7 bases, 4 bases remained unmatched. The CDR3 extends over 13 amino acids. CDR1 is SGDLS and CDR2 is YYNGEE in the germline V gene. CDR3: CASSLREGGELFF. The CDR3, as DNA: TGTGCCAGCAGTCTTCGGGAGGGCGGGGAGCTGTTTTTT.

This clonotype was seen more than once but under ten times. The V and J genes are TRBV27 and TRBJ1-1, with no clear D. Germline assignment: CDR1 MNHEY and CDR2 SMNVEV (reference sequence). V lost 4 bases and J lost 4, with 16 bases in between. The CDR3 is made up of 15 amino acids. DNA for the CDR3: TGTGCCAGCAGTTATTTCTTTGGGGTCGGCACTGAAGCTTTCTTT. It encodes CASSYFFGVGTEAFF.

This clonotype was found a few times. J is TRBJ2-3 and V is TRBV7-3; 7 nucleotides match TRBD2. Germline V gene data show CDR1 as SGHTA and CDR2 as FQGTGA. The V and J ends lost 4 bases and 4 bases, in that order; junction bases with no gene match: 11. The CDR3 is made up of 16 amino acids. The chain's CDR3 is CASSSYSGPGADTQYF. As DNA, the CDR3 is TGTGCCAGCAGCTCGTATAGCGGGCCGGGGGCAGATACGCAGTATTTT.

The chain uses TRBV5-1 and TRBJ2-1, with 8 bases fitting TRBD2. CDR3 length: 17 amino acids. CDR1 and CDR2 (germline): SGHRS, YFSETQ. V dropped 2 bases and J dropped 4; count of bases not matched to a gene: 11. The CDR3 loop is CASSLDGRGGTYNEQFF. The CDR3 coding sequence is TGCGCCAGCAGCTTAGATGGCCGGGGGGGGACATACAATGAGCAGTTCTTC. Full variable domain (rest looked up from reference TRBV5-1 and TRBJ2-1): KAGVTQTPRYLIKTRGQQVTLSCSPISGHRSVSWYQQTPGQGLQFLFEYFSETQRNKGNFPGRFSGRQFSNSRSEMNVSTLELGDSALYLCASSLDGRGGTYNEQFFGPGTRLTVL.

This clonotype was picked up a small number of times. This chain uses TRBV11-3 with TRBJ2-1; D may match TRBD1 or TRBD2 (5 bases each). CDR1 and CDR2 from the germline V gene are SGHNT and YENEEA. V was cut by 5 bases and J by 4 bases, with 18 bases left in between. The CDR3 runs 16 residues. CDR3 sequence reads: CASSPEGPTIYNEQFF. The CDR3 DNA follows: TGTGCCAGCAGCCCCGAGGGACCCACCATATACAATGAGCAGTTCTTC.

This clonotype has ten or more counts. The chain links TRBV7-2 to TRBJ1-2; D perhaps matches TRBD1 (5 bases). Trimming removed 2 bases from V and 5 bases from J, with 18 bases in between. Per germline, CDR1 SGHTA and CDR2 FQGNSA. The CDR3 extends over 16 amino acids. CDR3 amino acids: CASSLRQTTTLYGYTF. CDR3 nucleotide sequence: TGTGCCAGCAGCTTAAGACAGACAACAACTCTTTATGGCTACACCTTC.

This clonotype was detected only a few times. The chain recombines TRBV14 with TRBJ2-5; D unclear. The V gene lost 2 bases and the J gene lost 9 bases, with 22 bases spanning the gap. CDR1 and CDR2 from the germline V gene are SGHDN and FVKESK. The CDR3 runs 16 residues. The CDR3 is CASSQLGSLRGGSQYF. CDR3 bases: TGTGCCAGCAGCCAACTCGGGTCTCTTCGAGGTGGTTCCCAGTACTTC. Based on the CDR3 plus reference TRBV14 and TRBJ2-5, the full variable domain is EAGVTQFPSHSVIEKGQTVTLRCDPISGHDNLYWYRRVMGKEIKFLLHFVKESKQDESGMPNNRFLAERTGGTYSTLKVQPAELEDSGVYFCASSQLGSLRGGSQYFGPGTRLLVL.

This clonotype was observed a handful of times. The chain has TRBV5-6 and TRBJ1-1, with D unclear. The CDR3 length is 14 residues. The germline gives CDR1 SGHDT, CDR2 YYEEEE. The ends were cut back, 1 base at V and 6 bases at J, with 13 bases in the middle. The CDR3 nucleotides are TGTGCCAGCAGCTTGACCCCGCATGGTCCTGAAGCTTTCTTT. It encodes CASSLTPHGPEAFF.

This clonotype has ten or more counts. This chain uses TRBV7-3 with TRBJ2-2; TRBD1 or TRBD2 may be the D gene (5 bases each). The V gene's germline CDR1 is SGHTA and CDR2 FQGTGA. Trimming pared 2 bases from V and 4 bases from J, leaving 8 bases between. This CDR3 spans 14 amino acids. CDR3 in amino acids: CASSLSGTTGELFF. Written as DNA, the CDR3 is TGTGCCAGCAGCTTATCGGGGACCACCGGGGAGCTGTTTTTT.

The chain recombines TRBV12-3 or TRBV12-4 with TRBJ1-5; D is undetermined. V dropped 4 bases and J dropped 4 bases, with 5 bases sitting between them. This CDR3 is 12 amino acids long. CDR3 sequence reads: CASSWANQPQHF. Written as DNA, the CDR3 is TGTGCCAGCAGTTGGGCGAATCAGCCCCAGCATTTT.

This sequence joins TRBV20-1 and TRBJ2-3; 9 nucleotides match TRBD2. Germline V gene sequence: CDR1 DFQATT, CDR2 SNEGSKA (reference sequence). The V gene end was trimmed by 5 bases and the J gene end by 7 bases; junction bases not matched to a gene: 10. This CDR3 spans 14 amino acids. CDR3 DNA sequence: TGCAGTGCTTCGGAAGCGGGGGGTGGAAATACGCAGTATTTT. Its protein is CSASEAGGGNTQYF.

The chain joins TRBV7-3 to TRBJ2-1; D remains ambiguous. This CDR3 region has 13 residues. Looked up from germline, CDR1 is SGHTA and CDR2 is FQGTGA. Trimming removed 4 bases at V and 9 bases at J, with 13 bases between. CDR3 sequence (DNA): TGTGCCAGCAGCTGGACCCCCCTCGCTGAGCAGTTCTTC. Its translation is CASSWTPLAEQFF.

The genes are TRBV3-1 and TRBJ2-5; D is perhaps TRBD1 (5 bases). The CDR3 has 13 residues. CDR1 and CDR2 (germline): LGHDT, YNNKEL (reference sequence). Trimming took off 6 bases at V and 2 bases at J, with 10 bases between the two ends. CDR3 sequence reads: CASRRSGQETQYF. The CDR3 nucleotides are TGTGCCAGCAGGAGGTCAGGGCAAGAGACCCAGTACTTC.

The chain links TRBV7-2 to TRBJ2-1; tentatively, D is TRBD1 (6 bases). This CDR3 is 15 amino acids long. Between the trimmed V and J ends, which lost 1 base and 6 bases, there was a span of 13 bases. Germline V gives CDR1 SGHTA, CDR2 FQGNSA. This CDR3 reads CASSLVSSGANEQFF. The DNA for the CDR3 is TGTGCCAGCAGCTTAGTCTCTTCAGGGGCCAATGAGCAGTTCTTC.

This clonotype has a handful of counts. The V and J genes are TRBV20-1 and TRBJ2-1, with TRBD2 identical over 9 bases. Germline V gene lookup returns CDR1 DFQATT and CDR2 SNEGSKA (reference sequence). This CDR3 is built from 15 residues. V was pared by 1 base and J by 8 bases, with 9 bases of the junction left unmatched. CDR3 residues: CSARGARGGVDEQFF. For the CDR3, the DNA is TGCAGTGCTAGAGGTGCGCGGGGGGGCGTTGATGAGCAGTTCTTC.

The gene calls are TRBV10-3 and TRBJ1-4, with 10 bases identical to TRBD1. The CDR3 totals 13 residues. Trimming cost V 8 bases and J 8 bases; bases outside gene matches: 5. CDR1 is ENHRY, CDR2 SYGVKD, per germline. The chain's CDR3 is CAIFDRGQEKLFF. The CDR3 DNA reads TGTGCCATCTTTGACAGGGGGCAGGAAAAACTGTTTTTT.

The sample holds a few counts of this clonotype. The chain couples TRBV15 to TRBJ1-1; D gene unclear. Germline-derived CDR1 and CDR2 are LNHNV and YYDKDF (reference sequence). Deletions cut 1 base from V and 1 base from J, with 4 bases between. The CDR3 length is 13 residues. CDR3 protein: CATSRVGNTEAFF. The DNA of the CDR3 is TGTGCCACCAGCAGAGTTGGGAACACTGAAGCTTTCTTT.

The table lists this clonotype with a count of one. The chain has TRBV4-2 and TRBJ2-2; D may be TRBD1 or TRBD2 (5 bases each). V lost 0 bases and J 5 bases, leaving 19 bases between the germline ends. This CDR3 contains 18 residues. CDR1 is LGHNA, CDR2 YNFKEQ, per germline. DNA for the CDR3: TGTGCCAGCAGCCAAGATCGGTGGGGGTACCTTCGGACCGGGGAGCTGTTTTTT. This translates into CASSQDRWGYLRTGELFF.